This TCR beta chain was documented in a study of T cells after yellow fever vaccination. Overall study: Where fractions had low cell numbers, libraries were prepared from them with the SMART-Seq v4 Ultra Low Input RNA kit.

The V gene end was trimmed by 6 bases and the J gene end by 8 bases; junction bases not matched to a gene: 6. The CDR3 has 13 residues. Study-wide points: Most clones from primary vaccination resurfaced after the booster (roughly 96% CD4, less than 90% CD8). In FACS-sorted repertoires, abundant clonotypes from the bulk population could appear as contaminants. Shared CD4/CD8 clonotypes were a small share, likely from convergent recombination.

In this sample, this clonotype turned up a few times. The target antigen is unknown. TCRdb reprocessed the 5' RACE reads via MiXCR and lists one record per CDR3 protein. Of hundreds of thousands of distinct CDR3 sequences listed, about 19% are singletons. This TCR derives from a man younger than 35 who received the YFV17D yellow fever vaccine. The specimen was PBMCs, collected before the yellow fever booster vaccination. This sequence joins TRBV12-3 or TRBV12-4 and TRBJ1-1, with 10 bases aligning to TRBD1. The CDR3 here is CASRTGGVLEAFF. The CDR3 DNA sequence: TGTGCCAGCAGGACAGGGGGCGTTTTGGAAGCTTTCTTT.